This T cell receptor (beta chain) was captured in a study of cytomegalovirus exposure and HLA in healthy donors. In the study overall: Early released data had tens of millions of unique TCRs, all coming from HLA-typed donors. Study outcomes and limitations: Listed as cytomegalovirus-associated were more than 150 TCR beta chains. A missense DCLRE1C variant was associated with V- and J-gene trimming of TCR beta chains in a later analysis, and an independent cohort replicated the association.

This CDR3 has 16 amino acids. The germline V gene encodes CDR1 KGHSH and CDR2 LQKENI. The V and J ends lost 2 bases and 2 bases respectively, with 12 bases between them. Of note for this clone: Its antigen is not known.

The PCR used 60 Vbeta and 13 Jbeta primers. Authors' methods: The authors later counted roughly 76 million unique TCR beta chains, roughly 10 million of them shared. The assay was immunoSEQ multiplex PCR, and TCRdb's table has in-frame clones only and misses some. From that table come the V and J calls and clone size; the DNA was used to work out D and trimming. The profile shows over 100,000 clones, 55% to 75% of them singletons. Material: PBMCs. The receptor comes from a man aged 50 to 60 in good health and CMV-seropositive. The chain is built from TRBV18 and TRBJ2-2; possible D gene TRBD1, 6 bases. CDR3 residues: CASSPKQGLNTGELFF. CDR3 DNA: TGTGCCAGCTCACCAAAACAGGGCCTTAACACCGGGGAGCTGTTTTTT.